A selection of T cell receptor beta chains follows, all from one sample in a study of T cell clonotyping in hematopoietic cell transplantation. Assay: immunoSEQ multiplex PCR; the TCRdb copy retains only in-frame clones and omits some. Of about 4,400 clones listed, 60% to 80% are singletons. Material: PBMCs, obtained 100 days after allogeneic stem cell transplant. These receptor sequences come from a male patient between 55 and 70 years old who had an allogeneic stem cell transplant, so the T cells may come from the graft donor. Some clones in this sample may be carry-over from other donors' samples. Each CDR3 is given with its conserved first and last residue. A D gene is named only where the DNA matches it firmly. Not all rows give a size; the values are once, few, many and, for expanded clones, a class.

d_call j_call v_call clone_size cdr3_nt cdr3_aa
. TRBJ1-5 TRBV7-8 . TGTGCCAGCAGCCAAACAGGGCCCAATCAGCCCCAGCATTTT CASSQTGPNQPQHF
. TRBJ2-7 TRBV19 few TGTGCCAGTAGTATGACCACTAGCAGCTCCTACGAGCAGTACTTC CASSMTTSSSYEQYF
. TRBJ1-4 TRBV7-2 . TGTGCCAGCAGCTTAGCGACTAATGAAAAACTGTTTTTT CASSLATNEKLFF
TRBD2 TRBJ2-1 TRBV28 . TGTGCCAGCAGTTCTAGAGATGCGGGAGCACTTGATGAGCAGTTCTTC CASSSRDAGALDEQFF
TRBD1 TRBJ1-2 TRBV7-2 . TGTGCCAGCAGCCACTCCGTCGGACAGGGGCATGGCTACACCTTC CASSHSVGQGHGYTF
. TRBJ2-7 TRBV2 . TGTGCCAGCAGTTTGCAGGGACACGAGCAGTACTTC CASSLQGHEQYF
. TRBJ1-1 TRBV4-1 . TGCGCCAGCAGCCAAGAAGGTCTAAGGGGGACTGAAGCTTTCTTT CASSQEGLRGTEAFF
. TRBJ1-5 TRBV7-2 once TGTGCCAGCAGCTCAGGAGAGTATAGCAATCAGCCCCAGCATTTT CASSSGEYSNQPQHF
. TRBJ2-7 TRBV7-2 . TGTGCCAGCAGCTTATTCCCATCGGGGAGCTACGAGCAGTACTTC CASSLFPSGSYEQYF
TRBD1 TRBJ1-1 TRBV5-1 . TGCGCCAGCAGCTTGGCCGGGACAGGGCTCGGAGGATCGGACACTGAAGCTTTCTTT CASSLAGTGLGGSDTEAFF
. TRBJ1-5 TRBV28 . TGTGCCAGCAGTTTGGGACTAATGAATCAGCCCCAGCATTTT CASSLGLMNQPQHF
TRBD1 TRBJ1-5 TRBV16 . TGTGCCAGCAGCCACACGGACAGGTCTAGCAATCAGCCCCAGCATTTT CASSHTDRSSNQPQHF
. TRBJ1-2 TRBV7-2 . TGTGCCAGCAGCGGCGGACAGTCGGATGGCTACACCTTC CASSGGQSDGYTF
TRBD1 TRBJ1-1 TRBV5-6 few TGTGCCAGCAGCTTGACAGGGGGGAACACTGAAGCTCTCTTT CASSLTGGNTEALF
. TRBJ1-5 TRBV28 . TGTGCCAGCAGTTTCCGGGGGGTTCAGCCCCAGCATTTT CASSFRGVQPQHF
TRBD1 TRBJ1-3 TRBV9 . TGTGCCAGCAGCGTAGGACAGGGGCCTTTATTCTCTGGAAACACCATATATTTT CASSVGQGPLFSGNTIYF
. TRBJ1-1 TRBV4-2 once TGTGCCAGCAGCCAAGGTTGGACAGACTCTGAGAACACTGAAGCTTCCTTT CASSQGWTDSENTEASF
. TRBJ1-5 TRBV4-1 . TGCGCCAGCAGCCAATCTACGGGTAGCAATCAGCCCCAGCATTTT CASSQSTGSNQPQHF
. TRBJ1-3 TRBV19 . TGTGCCAGTAGTCTTAACCGCGGTGGATTCTCTCCTGGAAACACCATATATTTT CASSLNRGGFSPGNTIYF
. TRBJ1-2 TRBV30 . TGTGCCTGGACCCGGGACCTTCACTATGGCTACACCTTC CAWTRDLHYGYTF
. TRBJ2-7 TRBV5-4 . TGTGCCAGCAGCTTGGGGAGGAGCACCTACGAGCAGTACTTC CASSLGRSTYEQYF
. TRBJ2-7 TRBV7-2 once TGTGCCAGCAGCTTAAGTGGATTCTCCTACGAGCAGTACTTC CASSLSGFSYEQYF
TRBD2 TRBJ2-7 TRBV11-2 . TGTGCCAGCATCGGACTAGCGGAGGGAGGGGCCTACGAGCAGTACTTC CASIGLAEGGAYEQYF
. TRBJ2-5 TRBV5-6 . TGTGCCAGCAGCTTGGGAGATCCAATCGAGACCCAGTACTTC CASSLGDPIETQYF
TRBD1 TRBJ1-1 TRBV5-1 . TGCGCCAGCACCACCGGGACAGGGTGGACTGAAGCTTTCTTT CASTTGTGWTEAFF
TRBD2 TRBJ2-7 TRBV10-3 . TGTGCCATCAGTGAAGGAGCGGGAGCCTACGAGCAGTACTTC CAISEGAGAYEQYF
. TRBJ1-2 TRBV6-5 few TGTGCCAGCAGTTACGCTACGGGACATAGCTATGGCTACACCTTC CASSYATGHSYGYTF
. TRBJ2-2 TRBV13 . TGTGCCAGCAGCTTGACCGGCGGGGAGCTGTTTTTT CASSLTGGELFF
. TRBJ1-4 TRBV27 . TGTGCCAGCAGTTCCGCCGGACAGTTGGGCGAAAAACTGTTTTTT CASSSAGQLGEKLFF
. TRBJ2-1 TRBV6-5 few TGTGCCAGCAGTTACCAACCTAGCCAAGGCTACAATGAGCAGTTCTTC CASSYQPSQGYNEQFF
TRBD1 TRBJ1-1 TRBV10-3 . TGTGCCATCAGTGAAGGACAGGGGCTCACTGAAGCTTTCTTT CAISEGQGLTEAFF
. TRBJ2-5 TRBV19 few TGTGCCAGTAGTGCAGACTCTCAGGAGACCCAGTACTTC CASSADSQETQYF
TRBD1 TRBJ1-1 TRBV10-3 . TGTGCCATCAGACAGGGGGCGAGAGAAGGTGAAGCTTTCTTT CAIRQGAREGEAFF
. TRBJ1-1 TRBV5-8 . TGTGCCAGCAGTTCTGAGGACCCCCTGGGCACTGAAGCTTTCTTT CASSSEDPLGTEAFF
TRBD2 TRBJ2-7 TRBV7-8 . TGTGCCAGCAGCTTAGCAGCGAGCGGGAGAGTTGGCGAGCAGTACTTC CASSLAASGRVGEQYF
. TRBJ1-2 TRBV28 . TGTGCCAGCAGTGGGGCCTTTGGATACACCTTC CASSGAFGYTF
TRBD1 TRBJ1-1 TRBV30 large TGTGCCTGGAATAACAGGGGATTGGACACTGAAGCTTTCTTT CAWNNRGLDTEAFF
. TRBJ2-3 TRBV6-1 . TGTGCCAGCAGTGAAATGACCGGGGATACGCAGTATTTT CASSEMTGDTQYF
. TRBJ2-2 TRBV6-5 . TGTGCCAGCAGTTACTCGTCCAGGCCCGACACCGGGGAGCTGTTTTTT CASSYSSRPDTGELFF
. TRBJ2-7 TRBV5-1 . TGCGCCAGCAGCGCCGGGTCGGGTTCGGGAGAGCAGTACTTC CASSAGSGSGEQYF
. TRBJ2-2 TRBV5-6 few TGTGCCAGCAGCTGGAGTTCCGGGGAGCTGTTTTTT CASSWSSGELFF
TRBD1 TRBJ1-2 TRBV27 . TGTGCCAGCAGAGCACGGACAGGGGTATATGGCTACACCTTC CASRARTGVYGYTF
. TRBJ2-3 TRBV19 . TGTGCCAGTAAGGGGAACCGAGTCGGGGATACGCAGTATTTT CASKGNRVGDTQYF
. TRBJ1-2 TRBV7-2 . TGTGCCAGCAGCTCCCCTGCGAAGGGCTACACCTTC CASSSPAKGYTF
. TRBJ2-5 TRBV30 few TGTGCCTCCAGAGGGCAAGAGACCCAGTACTTC CASRGQETQYF
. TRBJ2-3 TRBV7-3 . TGTGCCAGCAGCTTAACGGGGGGCGTAGATACGCAGTATTTT CASSLTGGVDTQYF
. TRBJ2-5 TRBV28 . TGTGCCAGCAGTTTTCGGGGGACCGTGGAGACCCAGTACTTC CASSFRGTVETQYF
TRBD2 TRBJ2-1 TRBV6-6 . TGTGCCAGCAGTCCCGCTACGGGAGGGGGTAATGAGCAGTTCTTC CASSPATGGGNEQFF
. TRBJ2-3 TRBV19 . TGTGCCAGTAGCTATCCAGCTAGCACAGATACGCAGTATTTT CASSYPASTDTQYF
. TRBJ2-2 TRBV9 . TGTGCCAGCAGCGTAGGAGTAGGGCTAAACACCGGGGAGCTGTTTTTT CASSVGVGLNTGELFF